This TCR beta chain comes out of a study of early T cells in non-severe SARS-CoV-2 infection (dated by TCRdb to about 2021). Regarding the research as a whole: TCR sequencing used bulk RNA from unsorted whole blood, so alpha and beta chains could not be paired.

This was a case-control study nested in a cohort of healthcare workers in London, UK, who had nasopharyngeal swab PCR tests and blood samples taken every week. Healthcare workers were recruited during the week of the UK lockdown, between 23 and 31 March 2020, and followed weekly for up to roughly 16 weeks. Preparation of the library involved 5' RACE. Reads for this sample came from a NextSeq 500. To correct for sequencing error and PCR bias, the TCR library protocol tagged individual cDNA molecules with unique molecular identifiers. Both TCR alpha and beta chains were sequenced, and tight co-correlation was observed between alpha and beta sequence abundances in each sample. Per the source publication's procedure: V gene, J gene and CDR3 annotation of TCR sequences was performed with Decombinator V4. TCRs were defined as expanded if a significant change between any two time points was detected under a Poisson model with p below 0.0001. TCR abundances were normalised to the total number of TCRs sequenced per sample and expressed as counts per million. MAIT TCRs were defined by TRAV1-2 paired with TRAJ12, TRAJ20 or TRAJ33, and iNKT TCRs by TRAV10 paired with TRAJ18. VDJdb, accessed 1 November 2021, was searched for CMV, EBV and SARS-CoV-2 annotated TCRs, excluding TCRs annotated for multiple antigens. TCRdb reworked the public reads: Q25 trimming with fastp, MiXCR clone assembly, productive beta chains retained. Duplicate CDR3 protein sequences are folded into a single record with the most common DNA and genes. What appears here as the V and J calls and clone size reflects TCRdb's work, not the paper's. The sample table lists about 76,000 distinct CDR3 sequences, roughly 15% of them with a count of one. Of the sample, approximately 12% is held by the ten largest clones.

According to the germline V gene (reference sequence), CDR1 reads MNHEY and CDR2 reads SMNVEV. V is cut by 2 bases and J by 4 bases, and the space between the germline ends is 8 bases. From the cysteine through the phenylalanine, the CDR3 covers 13 amino acids. Here the CDR3 DNA is all that survives: 39 bases in frame from base 1. Findings and caveats that apply to the study as a whole: Matching against VDJdb was skewed toward anti-spike CD8 responses, likely underestimated virus-specific expansions, and missed private and CD4 specificities.

This clonotype was picked up many times. The antigen this receptor binds is unknown. Base qualities are not recorded, but no much larger clone differs from it by a single base. In this chain, TRBV27 is recombined with TRBJ1-1; possibly the D gene is TRBD1, per 5 matching bases. The TCR was taken from an adult who was a healthcare worker with PCR-confirmed SARS-CoV-2 infection or an uninfected control (not recorded which). The sample comprised whole blood. The DNA sequence reads TGTGCCAGCAGTTTAGTGGGGACCACTGAAGCTTTCTTT. It is translated as CASSLVGTTEAFF.